The 14 T cell receptor beta chains in this list originate from one sample, sequenced in a study of blood T cell repertoires in COVID-19. TCRdb's table, derived via immunoSEQ multiplex PCR, lists solely in-frame clones and lacks some. Of about 160,000 clones detected, 70% to 85% appear once; the ten largest clones hold over 20%. The sequenced material came from peripheral blood. The receptors stem from an elderly woman with acute or convalescent COVID-19.

V gene TRBV6-1 combines with J gene TRBJ2-1; D unresolved. Germline CDR1 and CDR2: MNHNS and SASEGT. This CDR3 is 12 amino acids long. V lost 1 base to trimming and J lost 9 bases, with 7 bases between them. CDR3 nucleotides: TGTGCCAGCAGTGAAGGTCCCCGTGAGCAGTTCTTC. This encodes CASSEGPREQFF.

The V call is TRBV6-5, the J call TRBJ1-5; D gene unclear. CDR1 is MNHEY and CDR2 is SVGAGI in the germline V gene. The ends were cut back, 6 bases at V and 4 bases at J, with 10 bases in the middle. The CDR3 loop spans 13 amino acids. The CDR3 reads CASSPPGNQPQHF. CDR3 bases: TGTGCCAGCAGCCCCCCCGGGAATCAGCCCCAGCATTTT.

This clone was detected once. The chain employs TRBV5-1 and TRBJ1-1; tentative D call: TRBD1 (5 bases). This CDR3 is built from 13 residues. V was shortened by 0 bases and J by 6 bases, with 9 bases between the two germline ends. CDR1 is SGHRS, CDR2 YFSETQ, per germline. Here the CDR3 reads CASSLAGYSEAFF. The CDR3 DNA is TGCGCCAGCAGCTTGGCAGGGTATTCTGAAGCTTTCTTT.

The V gene is TRBV5-4, the J gene TRBJ2-3; D is perhaps TRBD2 (6 bases). Trimming removed 1 base from V and 5 bases from J, with 8 bases in between. CDR3 length: 13 amino acids. The V gene's germline CDR1 is SGHNT and CDR2 YYREEE (reference sequence). CDR3 bases: TGTGCCAGCAGCTTGCCCGGGGGAGATACGCAGTATTTT. Translation gives CASSLPGGDTQYF. The variable domain in full, completed from reference TRBV5-4 and TRBJ2-3, reads ETGVTQSPTHLIKTRGQQVTLRCSSQSGHNTVSWYQQALGQGPQFIFQYYREEENGRGNFPPRFSGLQFPNYSSELNVNALELDDSALYLCASSLPGGDTQYFGPGTRLTVL.

The chain uses TRBV29-1 and TRBJ1-1; unclear D gene. Trimming took 2 bases from V and 1 from J, leaving 8 bases between them. CDR3 length equals 13 residues. Per the germline V gene, CDR1 is SQVTM and CDR2 is ANQGSEA. The CDR3 sequence: CSVEQTANTEAFF. In DNA form, the CDR3 reads TGCAGCGTTGAACAAACAGCGAACACTGAAGCTTTCTTT. Full variable domain (outside the CDR3, taken from reference TRBV29-1 and TRBJ1-1): SAVISQKPSRDICQRGTSLTIQCQVDSQVTMMFWYRQQPGQSLTLIATANQGSEATYESGFVIDKFPISRPNLTFSTLTVSNMSPEDSSIYLCSVEQTANTEAFFGQGTRLTVV.

This clone has only a few counts. The V gene is TRBV4-1, the J gene TRBJ2-7; 8 nucleotides align to TRBD1. Germline V gene data show CDR1 as MGHRA and CDR2 as YSYEKL. The J segment lost 0 bases and the V segment lost 1 base, leaving 5 bases of the junction unmatched. This CDR3 is built from 16 residues. The CDR3 spells CASSQVQGAPSYEQYF. For the CDR3, the DNA is TGCGCCAGCAGCCAAGTCCAGGGGGCCCCCTCCTACGAGCAGTACTTC.

The chain employs TRBV9 and TRBJ2-1; possibly TRBD1 for D (5 bases). The CDR3 covers 12 residues. The germline V gene has CDR1 SGDLS and CDR2 YYNGEE. V lost 4 bases and J lost 9, with 11 bases in between. The CDR3 reads CASSLQGFEQFF. The CDR3 DNA follows: TGTGCCAGCAGCCTCCAGGGCTTTGAGCAGTTCTTC.

This clone showed up just once. The CDR3 sequence: CGAGSGNTIYF. The CDR3 bases are TGTGGGGCGGGCTCTGGAAACACCATATATTTT. This chain joins TRBV7-9 and TRBJ1-3, with D hard to call. This CDR3 region has 11 residues. The germline CDR1 and CDR2 sequences are SEHNR and FQNEAQ (reference sequence). Using reference TRBV7-9 and TRBJ1-3 for the parts outside the CDR3, the full variable domain is DTGVSQNPRHKITKRGQNVTFRCDPISEHNRLYWYRQTLGQGPEFLTYFQNEAQLEKSRLLSDRFSAERPKGSFSTLEIQRTEQGDSAMYLCGAGSGNTIYFGEGSWLTVV.

This clone was detected a few times. V and J are TRBV6-4 and TRBJ1-2; 8 bases fit TRBD1. In germline, CDR1 is MRHNA, CDR2 SNTAGT. The CDR3 is made up of 15 amino acids. The V gene end was trimmed by 5 bases and the J gene end by 4 bases; junction bases not matched to a gene: 9. The CDR3 region has the DNA TGTGCCAGCAGTTCCGGGACAGGCCTGGGCTATGGCTACACCTTC. The encoded protein is CASSSGTGLGYGYTF.

V usage is TRBV18 and J usage is TRBJ1-6, with a weak D call TRBD1 (6 bases). Deletions cut 3 bases from V and 5 bases from J, with 8 bases between. The CDR3 covers 14 residues. CDR1 and CDR2 from the germline V gene are KGHSH and LQKENI. The chain's CDR3 is CASSPKGDNSPLHF. For the CDR3, the DNA is TGTGCCAGCTCACCGAAGGGGGATAATTCACCCCTCCACTTT.

V is TRBV4-1 and J is TRBJ2-7; D is unclear. V was trimmed by 0 bases and J by 6 bases, leaving 9 bases between them. The CDR3 covers 13 residues. Germline CDR1 reads MGHRA; CDR2 reads YSYEKL. Written as DNA, the CDR3 is TGCGCCAGCAGCCAAGAAACTCAGGCCGAGCAGTACTTC. Its translation is CASSQETQAEQYF.

This chain uses TRBV14 with TRBJ2-7; D gene ambiguous. The CDR3 consists of 14 residues. The V end was cut by 1 base, the J end by 3 bases, with 10 bases between. CDR1 is SGHDN, CDR2 FVKESK, per germline. The CDR3 loop is CASSQGSYYYEQYF. Written as DNA, the CDR3 is TGTGCCAGCAGCCAAGGGTCCTACTACTACGAGCAGTACTTC.

J is TRBJ2-4 and V is TRBV10-1, with 9 bases that match TRBD1. CDR3 length equals 17 residues. With 3 bases clipped from V and 0 bases from J, the junction kept 6 bases outside the gene matches. Per the germline V gene, CDR1 is WNHNN and CDR2 is SYGVQD (reference sequence). The CDR3 nucleotides read TGCGCCAGCAGTGAAACAGGGGGCGGTGAAGCCAAAAACATTCAGTACTTC. Translated: CASSETGGGEAKNIQYF.

The V and J genes are TRBV5-1 and TRBJ1-6; perhaps TRBD1 as D (6 bases). Trimming shortened V by 5 bases and J by 4 bases, and 16 bases separated the two germline ends. This CDR3 region has 16 residues. Germline V CDR1 and CDR2: SGHRS, YFSETQ. CDR3 nucleotide sequence: TGCGCCAGCAGATCATCTGGACAGAATTATAATTCACCCCTCCACTTT. Translation gives CASRSSGQNYNSPLHF.